The sequence of this T cell receptor (beta chain) was determined in a study of shared T cell receptors in the human thymus. TCRdb keeps only in-frame clones here, not all; method: immunoSEQ multiplex PCR. The repertoire has 640,000 or so clones, more than 75% of them found once; the top ten carry under 0.01%. The CDR3 is 14 amino acids. Germline-derived CDR1 and CDR2 are SEHNR and FQNEAQ (reference sequence). Germline trimming cut 8 bases from V and 6 bases from J; bases unmatched to any gene: 7. These same data were also listed under a study on human thymus T cells. That report notes: Donor material was obtained from healthy Finnish infants undergoing corrective surgery for congenital heart defects. Corrective heart surgery yielded resections, and these provided the thymus tissue. The authors found apparently biased V and J gene usage in thymic and blood repertoires. Overlap was high between thymic repertoires from unrelated individuals, as reported in related research.

Sequencing input: thymocytes. The source of this sequence is a boy younger than two with a congenital heart defect. This chain links TRBV7-9 with TRBJ2-2; 9 nucleotides line up with TRBD1. Here the CDR3 reads CASSRDRAAGELFF. In DNA form, the CDR3 reads TGTGCCAGCTCAAGGGACAGGGCCGCCGGGGAGCTGTTTTTT.